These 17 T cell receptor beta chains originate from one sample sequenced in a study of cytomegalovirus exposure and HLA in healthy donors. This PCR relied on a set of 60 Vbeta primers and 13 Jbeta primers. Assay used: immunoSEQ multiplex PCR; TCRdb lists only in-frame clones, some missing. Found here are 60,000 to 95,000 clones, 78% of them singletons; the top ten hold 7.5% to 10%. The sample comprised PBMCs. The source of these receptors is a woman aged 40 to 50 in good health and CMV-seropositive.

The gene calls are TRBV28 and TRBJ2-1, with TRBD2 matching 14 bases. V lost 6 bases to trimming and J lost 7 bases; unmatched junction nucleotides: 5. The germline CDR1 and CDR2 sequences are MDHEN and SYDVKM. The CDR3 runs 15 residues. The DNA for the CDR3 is TGTGCCAGCAGAGGGACTAGCGGGGGTGCAAATGAGCAGTTCTTC. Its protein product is CASRGTSGGANEQFF.

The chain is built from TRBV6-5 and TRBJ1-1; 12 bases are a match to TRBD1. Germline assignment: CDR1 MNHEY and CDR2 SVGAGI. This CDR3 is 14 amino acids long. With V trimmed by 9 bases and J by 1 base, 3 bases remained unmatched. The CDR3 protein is CASGTGGANTEAFF. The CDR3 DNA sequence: TGTGCCAGTGGGACAGGGGGCGCGAACACTGAAGCTTTCTTT.

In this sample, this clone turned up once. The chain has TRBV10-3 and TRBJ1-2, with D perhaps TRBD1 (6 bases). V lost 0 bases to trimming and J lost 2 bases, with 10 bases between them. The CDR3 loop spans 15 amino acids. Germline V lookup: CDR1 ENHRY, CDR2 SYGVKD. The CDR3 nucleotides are TGTGCCATCAGTGAGTCACAGGGACGGAACTATGGCTACACCTTC. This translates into CAISESQGRNYGYTF.

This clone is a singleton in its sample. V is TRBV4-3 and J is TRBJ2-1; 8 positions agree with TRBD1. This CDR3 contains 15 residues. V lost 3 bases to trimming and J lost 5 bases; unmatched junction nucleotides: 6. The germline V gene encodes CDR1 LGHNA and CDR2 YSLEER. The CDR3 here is CASSQVDRDDNEQFF. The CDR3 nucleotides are TGCGCCAGCAGCCAGGTGGACAGGGATGACAATGAGCAGTTCTTC.

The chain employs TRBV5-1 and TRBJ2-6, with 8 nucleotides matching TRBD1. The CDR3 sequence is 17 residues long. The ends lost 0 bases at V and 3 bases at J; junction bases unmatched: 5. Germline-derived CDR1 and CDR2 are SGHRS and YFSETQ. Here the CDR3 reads CASSLDGQGGGANVLTF. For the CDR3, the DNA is TGCGCCAGCAGCTTGGACGGACAGGGTGGTGGGGCCAACGTCCTGACTTTC.

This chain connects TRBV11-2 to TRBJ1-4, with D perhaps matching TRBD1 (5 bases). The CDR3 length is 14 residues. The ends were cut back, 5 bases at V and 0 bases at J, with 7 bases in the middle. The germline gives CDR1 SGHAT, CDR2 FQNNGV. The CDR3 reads CASSRGSTNEKLFF. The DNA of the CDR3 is TGTGCCAGCAGCCGGGGGTCAACTAATGAAAAACTGTTTTTT. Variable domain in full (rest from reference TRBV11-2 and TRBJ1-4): EAGVAQSPRYKIIEKRQSVAFWCNPISGHATLYWYQQILGQGPKLLIQFQNNGVVDDSQLPKDRFSAERLKGVDSTLKIQPAKLEDSAVYLCASSRGSTNEKLFFGSGTQLSVL.

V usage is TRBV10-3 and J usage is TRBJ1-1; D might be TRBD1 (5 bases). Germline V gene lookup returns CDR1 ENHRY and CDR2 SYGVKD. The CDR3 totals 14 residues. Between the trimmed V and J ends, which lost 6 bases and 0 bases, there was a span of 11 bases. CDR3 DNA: TGTGCCATCAGGGACATGGCCATGAACACTGAAGCTTTCTTT. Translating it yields CAIRDMAMNTEAFF.

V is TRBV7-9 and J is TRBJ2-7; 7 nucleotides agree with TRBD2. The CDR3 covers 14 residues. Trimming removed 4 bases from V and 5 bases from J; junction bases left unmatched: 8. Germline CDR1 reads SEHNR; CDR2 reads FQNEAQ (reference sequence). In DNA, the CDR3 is TGTGCCAGCAGCTCCCGGGACTATAGCAACGAGCAGTACTTC. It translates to CASSSRDYSNEQYF.

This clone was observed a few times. The CDR3: CASSAGDFNEQFF. The CDR3 coding sequence is TGTGCCAGCAGTGCGGGGGACTTCAATGAGCAGTTCTTC. V is TRBV6-4 and J is TRBJ2-1; TRBD2 might be the D (6 bases). This CDR3 is 13 amino acids long. The germline gives CDR1 MRHNA, CDR2 SNTAGT. With 4 bases removed from V and 6 bases from J, the gap between germline ends came to 10 bases.

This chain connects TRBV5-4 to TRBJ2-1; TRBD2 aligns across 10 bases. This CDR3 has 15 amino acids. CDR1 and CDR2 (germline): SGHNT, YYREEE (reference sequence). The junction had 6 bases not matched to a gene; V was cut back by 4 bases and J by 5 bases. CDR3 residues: CASSPAGGRDNEQFF. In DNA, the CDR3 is TGTGCCAGCAGCCCAGCGGGGGGGAGGGACAATGAGCAGTTCTTC. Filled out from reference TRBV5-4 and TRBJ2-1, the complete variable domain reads ETGVTQSPTHLIKTRGQQVTLRCSSQSGHNTVSWYQQALGQGPQFIFQYYREEENGRGNFPPRFSGLQFPNYSSELNVNALELDDSALYLCASSPAGGRDNEQFFGPGTRLTVL.

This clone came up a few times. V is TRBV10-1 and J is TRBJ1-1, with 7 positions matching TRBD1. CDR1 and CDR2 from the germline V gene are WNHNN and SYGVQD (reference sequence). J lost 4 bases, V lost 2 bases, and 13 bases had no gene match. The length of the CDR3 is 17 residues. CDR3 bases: TGCGCCAGCAGTGAGAGATGGCACAGGGGATGTTTCACTGAAGCTTTCTTT. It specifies CASSERWHRGCFTEAFF.

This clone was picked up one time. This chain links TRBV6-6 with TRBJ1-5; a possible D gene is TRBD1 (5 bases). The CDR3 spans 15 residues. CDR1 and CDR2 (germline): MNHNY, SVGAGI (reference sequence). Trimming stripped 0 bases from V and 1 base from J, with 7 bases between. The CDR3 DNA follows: TGTGCCAGCAGTTACTCGGGGCAGAGCAATCAGCCCCAGCATTTT. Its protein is CASSYSGQSNQPQHF.

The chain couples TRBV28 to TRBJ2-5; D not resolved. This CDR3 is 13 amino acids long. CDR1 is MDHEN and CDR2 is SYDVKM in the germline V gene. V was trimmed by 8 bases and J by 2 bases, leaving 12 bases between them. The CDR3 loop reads CASAPGSQETQYF. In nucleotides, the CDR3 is TGTGCCAGCGCCCCCGGGTCTCAAGAGACCCAGTACTTC.

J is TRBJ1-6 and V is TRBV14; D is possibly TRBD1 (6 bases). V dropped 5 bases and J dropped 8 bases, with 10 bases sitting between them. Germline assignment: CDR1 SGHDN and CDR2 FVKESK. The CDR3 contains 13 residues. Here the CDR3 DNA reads TGTGCCAGCAGCTCTCGGACAGATTCACCCCTCCACTTT. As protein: CASSSRTDSPLHF.

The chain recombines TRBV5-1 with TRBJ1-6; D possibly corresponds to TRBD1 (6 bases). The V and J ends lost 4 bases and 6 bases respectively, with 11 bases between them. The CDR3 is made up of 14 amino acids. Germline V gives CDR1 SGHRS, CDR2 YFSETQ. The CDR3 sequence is CASSPDSLNSPLHF. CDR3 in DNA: TGCGCCAGCAGCCCGGACAGCCTTAATTCACCCCTCCACTTT.

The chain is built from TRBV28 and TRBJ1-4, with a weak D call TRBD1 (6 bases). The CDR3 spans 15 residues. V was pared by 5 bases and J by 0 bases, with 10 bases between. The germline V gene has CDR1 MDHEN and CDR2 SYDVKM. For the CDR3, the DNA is TGTGCCAGCAGTGGCTACAGGGCAACTAATGAAAAACTGTTTTTT. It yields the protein CASSGYRATNEKLFF.

Here the CDR3 reads CASSSRQGVNMLAFF. The CDR3 bases are TGTGCCAGCAGCTCGAGACAGGGGGTCAACATGCTGGCTTTCTTT. The gene calls are TRBV7-2 and TRBJ1-1, with 9 bases matching TRBD1. V lost 4 bases, J lost 11 bases, and 14 bases stayed unmatched. The CDR3 has 15 residues. Germline values: CDR1 SGHTA, CDR2 FQGNSA. Full variable domain (rest looked up from reference TRBV7-2 and TRBJ1-1): GAGVSQSPSNKVTEKGKDVELRCDPISGHTALYWYRQSLGQGLEFLIYFQGNSAPDKSGLPSDRFSAERTGGSVSTLTIQRTQQEDSAVYLCASSSRQGVNMLAFFGQGTRLTVV.